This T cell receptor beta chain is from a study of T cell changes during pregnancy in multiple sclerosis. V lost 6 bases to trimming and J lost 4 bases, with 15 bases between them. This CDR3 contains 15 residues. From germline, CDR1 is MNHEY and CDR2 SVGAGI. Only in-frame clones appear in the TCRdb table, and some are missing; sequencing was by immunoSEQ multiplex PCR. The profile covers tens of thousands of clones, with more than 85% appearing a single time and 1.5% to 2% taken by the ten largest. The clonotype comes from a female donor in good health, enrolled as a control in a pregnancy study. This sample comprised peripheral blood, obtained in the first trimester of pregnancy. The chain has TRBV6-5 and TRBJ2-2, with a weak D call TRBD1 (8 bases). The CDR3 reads CASRFNRGGTGELFF. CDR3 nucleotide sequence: TGTGCCAGCAGATTTAACAGGGGGGGCACCGGGGAGCTGTTTTTT.